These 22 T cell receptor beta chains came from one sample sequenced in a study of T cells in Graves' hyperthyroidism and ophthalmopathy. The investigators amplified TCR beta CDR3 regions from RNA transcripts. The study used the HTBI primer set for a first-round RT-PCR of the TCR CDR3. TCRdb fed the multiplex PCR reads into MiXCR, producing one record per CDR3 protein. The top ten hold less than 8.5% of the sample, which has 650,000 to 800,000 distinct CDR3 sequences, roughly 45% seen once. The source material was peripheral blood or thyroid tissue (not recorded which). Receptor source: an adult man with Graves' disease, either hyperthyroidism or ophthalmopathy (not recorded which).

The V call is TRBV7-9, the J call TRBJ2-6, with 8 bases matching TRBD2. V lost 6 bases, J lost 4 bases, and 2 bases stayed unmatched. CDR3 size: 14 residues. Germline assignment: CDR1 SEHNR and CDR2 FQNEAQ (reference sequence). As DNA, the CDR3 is TGTGCCAGCAGTTCTAGCGGGGGGGCCAACGTCCTGACTTTC. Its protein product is CASSSSGGANVLTF.

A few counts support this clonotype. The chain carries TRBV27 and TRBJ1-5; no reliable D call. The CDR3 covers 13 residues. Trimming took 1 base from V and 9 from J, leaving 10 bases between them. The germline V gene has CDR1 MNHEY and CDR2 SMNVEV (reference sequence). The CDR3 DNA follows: TGTGCCAGCAGTTTATTCCCAGGTCTGCCCCAGCATTTT. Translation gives CASSLFPGLPQHF.

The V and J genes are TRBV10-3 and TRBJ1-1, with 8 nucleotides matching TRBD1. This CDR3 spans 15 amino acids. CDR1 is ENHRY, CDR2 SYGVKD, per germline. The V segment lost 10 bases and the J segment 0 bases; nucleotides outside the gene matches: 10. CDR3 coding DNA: TGTGCCAGCGTCAGGACAGGGCCTATGAACACTGAAGCTTTCTTT. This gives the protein CASVRTGPMNTEAFF.

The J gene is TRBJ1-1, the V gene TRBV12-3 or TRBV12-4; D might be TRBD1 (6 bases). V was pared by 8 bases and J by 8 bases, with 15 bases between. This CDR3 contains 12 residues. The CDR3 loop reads CASSPRGQEAFF. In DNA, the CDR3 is TGTGCCAGCTCACCTCGGGGACAAGAAGCTTTCTTT.

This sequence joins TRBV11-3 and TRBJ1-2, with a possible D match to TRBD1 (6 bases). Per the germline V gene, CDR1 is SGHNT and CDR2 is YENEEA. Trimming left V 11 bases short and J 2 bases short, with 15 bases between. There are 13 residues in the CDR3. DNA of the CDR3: TGTGCCTGGAACCCGACAGGAAACTATGGCTACACCTTC. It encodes CAWNPTGNYGYTF.

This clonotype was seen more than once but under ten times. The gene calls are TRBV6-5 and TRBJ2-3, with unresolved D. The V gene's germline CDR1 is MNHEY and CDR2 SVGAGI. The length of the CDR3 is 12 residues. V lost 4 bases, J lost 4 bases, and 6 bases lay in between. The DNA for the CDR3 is TGTGCCAGCAGTTCCCCCCCAGATACGCAGTATTTT. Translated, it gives CASSSPPDTQYF.

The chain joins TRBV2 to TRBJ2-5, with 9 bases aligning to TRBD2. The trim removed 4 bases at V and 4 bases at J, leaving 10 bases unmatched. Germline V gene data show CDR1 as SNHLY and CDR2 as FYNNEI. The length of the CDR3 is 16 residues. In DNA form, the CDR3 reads TGTGCCAGCAGTGCCCATCGACTAGCGGTAGGAGAGACCCAGTACTTC. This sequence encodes CASSAHRLAVGETQYF.

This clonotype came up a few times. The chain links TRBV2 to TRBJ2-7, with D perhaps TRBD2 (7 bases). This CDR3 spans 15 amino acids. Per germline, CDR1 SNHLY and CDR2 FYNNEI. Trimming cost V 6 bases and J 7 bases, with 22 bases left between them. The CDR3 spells CASSPTAMGGREQYF. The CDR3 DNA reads TGTGCCAGCAGCCCAACCGCTATGGGGGGGCGGGAGCAGTACTTC.

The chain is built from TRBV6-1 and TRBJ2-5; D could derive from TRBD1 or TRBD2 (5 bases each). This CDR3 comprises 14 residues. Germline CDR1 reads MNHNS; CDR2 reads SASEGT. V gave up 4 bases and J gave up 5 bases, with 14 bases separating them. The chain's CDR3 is CASSVRDASETQYF. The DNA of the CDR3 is TGTGCCAGCAGTGTTAGGGACGCCTCGGAGACCCAGTACTTC.

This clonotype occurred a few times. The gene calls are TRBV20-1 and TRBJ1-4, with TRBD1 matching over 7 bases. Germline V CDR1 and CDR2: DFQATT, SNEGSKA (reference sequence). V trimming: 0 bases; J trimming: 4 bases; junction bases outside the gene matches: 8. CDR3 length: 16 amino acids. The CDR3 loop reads CSARDPNRGFNEKLFF. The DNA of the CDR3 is TGCAGTGCTAGAGATCCCAACAGGGGTTTTAATGAAAAACTGTTTTTT.

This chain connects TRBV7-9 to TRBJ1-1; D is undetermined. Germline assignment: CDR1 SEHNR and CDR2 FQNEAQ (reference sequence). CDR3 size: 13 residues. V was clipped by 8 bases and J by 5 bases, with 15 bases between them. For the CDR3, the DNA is TGTGCCAGCGGCCGGCTTCGCTGGACTGAAGCTTTCTTT. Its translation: CASGRLRWTEAFF.

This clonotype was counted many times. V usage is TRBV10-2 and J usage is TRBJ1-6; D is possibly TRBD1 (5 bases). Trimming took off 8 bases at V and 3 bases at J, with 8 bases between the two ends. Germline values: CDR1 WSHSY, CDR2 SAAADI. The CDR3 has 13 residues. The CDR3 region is CASLQVYNSPLHF. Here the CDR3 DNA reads TGCGCCAGCCTACAGGTCTATAATTCACCCCTCCACTTT.

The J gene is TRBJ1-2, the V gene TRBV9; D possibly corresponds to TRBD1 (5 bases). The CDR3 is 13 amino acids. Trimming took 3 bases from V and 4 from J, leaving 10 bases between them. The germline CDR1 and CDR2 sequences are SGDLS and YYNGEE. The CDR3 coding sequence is TGTGCCAGCAGCGCAGACAGCTTCTATGGCTACACCTTC. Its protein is CASSADSFYGYTF.

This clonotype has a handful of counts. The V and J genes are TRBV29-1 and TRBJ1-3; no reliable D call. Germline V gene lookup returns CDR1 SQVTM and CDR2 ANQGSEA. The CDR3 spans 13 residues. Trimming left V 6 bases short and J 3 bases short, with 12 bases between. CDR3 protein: CSVDNGIGNTIYF. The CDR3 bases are TGCAGCGTAGACAACGGGATTGGAAACACCATATATTTT.

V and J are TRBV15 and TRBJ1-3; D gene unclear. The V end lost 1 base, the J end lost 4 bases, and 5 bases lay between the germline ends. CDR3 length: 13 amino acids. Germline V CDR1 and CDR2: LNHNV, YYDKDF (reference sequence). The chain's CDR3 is CATSRGTGNTIYF. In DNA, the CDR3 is TGTGCCACCAGCAGAGGGACGGGAAACACCATATATTTT.

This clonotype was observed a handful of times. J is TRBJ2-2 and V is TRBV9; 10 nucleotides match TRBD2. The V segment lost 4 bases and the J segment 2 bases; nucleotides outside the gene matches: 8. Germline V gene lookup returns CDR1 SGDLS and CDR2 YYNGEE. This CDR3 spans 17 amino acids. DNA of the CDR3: TGTGCCAGCAGCCCACCAGCGGGAGGGCCTAACACCGGGGAGCTGTTTTTT. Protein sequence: CASSPPAGGPNTGELFF.

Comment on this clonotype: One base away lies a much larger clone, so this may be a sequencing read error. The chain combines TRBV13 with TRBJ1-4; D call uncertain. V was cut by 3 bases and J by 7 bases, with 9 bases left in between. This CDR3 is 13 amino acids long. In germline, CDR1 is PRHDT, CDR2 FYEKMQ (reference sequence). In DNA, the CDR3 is TGTGCCAGCAGCTTGAGGACGGCTGAAAAACTGTTTTTT. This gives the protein CASSLRTAEKLFF.

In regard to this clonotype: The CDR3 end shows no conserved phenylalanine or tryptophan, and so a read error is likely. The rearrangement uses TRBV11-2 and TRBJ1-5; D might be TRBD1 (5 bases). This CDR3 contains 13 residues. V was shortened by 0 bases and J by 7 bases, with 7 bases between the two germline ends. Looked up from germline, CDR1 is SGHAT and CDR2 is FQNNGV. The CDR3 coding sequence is TGTGCCAGCAGCTTAGAAGGGACCCAGCCCCAGCATTAT. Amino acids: CASSLEGTQPQHY.

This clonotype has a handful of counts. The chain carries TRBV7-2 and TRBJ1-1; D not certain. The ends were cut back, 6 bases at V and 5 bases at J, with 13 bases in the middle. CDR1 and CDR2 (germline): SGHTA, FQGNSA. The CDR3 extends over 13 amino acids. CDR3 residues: CASSYLQATEAFF. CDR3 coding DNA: TGTGCCAGCAGTTACTTGCAGGCGACTGAAGCTTTCTTT.

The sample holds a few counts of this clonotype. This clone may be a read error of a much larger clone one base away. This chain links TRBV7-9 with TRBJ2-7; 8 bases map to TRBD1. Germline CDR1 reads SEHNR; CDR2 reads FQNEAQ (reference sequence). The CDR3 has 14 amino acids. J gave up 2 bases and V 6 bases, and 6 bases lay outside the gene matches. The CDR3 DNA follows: TGTGCCAGCAGTTACGTGACAGGGGCCTACGAGCAGTACTTC. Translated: CASSYVTGAYEQYF.

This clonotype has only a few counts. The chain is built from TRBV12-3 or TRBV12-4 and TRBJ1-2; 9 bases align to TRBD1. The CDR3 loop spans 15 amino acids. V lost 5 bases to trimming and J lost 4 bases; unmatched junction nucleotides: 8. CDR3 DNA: TGTGCCAGCAGTCCACTGGACAGGGGTGCCTATGGCTACACCTTC. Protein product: CASSPLDRGAYGYTF.

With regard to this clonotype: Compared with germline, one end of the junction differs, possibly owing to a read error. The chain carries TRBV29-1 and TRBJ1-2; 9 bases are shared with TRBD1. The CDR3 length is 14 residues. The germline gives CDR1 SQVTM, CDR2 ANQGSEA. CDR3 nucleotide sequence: TGTGCCTGGACAACAGGGGGCTGGGACTATGGCTACACCTTC. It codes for CAWTTGGWDYGYTF.